This T cell receptor beta chain was retrieved from a study of Graves' ophthalmopathy and Graves' hyperthyroidism. Findings and caveats of the study: For separating ophthalmopathy from stable hyperthyroidism, a 13-signature model gave approximately 90% sensitivity and around 76% specificity. Blood contained most expanded thyroid clonotypes exceeding 0.001 frequency.

Turning to this clonotype: Its antigen is unknown.

Beta-chain TCR CDR3 regions were amplified from RNA transcripts. First-round RT-PCR with HTBI primers preceded a second-round multiplex PCR. MiXCR was run by TCRdb on the multiplex PCR reads, yielding one entry per CDR3 protein. The data show around 470,000 distinct CDR3 sequences, 14% seen once. Germline CDR1 is SGHRS and CDR2 is YFSETQ. CDR3 length equals 16 residues. V lost 7 bases and J lost 4; bases outside the gene matches: 11. Exclusion covered patients with other autoimmune diseases or uncontrolled infections (as well as pregnancy or lactation). Around 10 ml of fresh blood yielded the PBMCs by density gradient.

The genes are TRBV5-1 and TRBJ1-1, with 12 bases that match TRBD1. Specimen: blood. This sequence was found in a woman aged 25 to 39 with Graves' ophthalmopathy. The CDR3 coding sequence is TGCGCCAGCTTACCGGGACAGGGGGCGCTTGGCACTGAAGCTTTCTTT. This translates into CASLPGQGALGTEAFF.